Below, 10 T cell receptor beta chains from the same sample are listed, as sequenced in a study of blood T cell repertoires in COVID-19. Sequencing used immunoSEQ multiplex PCR; TCRdb keeps in-frame clones, though not all of them. The table includes some 170,000 clones, over 80% detected once. The sequencing input was peripheral blood. The receptors were sampled from a woman aged 45-65 years with acute or convalescent COVID-19.

The chain employs TRBV2 and TRBJ2-5; TRBD2 matches at 9 bases. Trimming at V came to 10 bases and at J to 5 bases, leaving 11 bases not matched to a gene. This CDR3 is built from 14 residues. Germline loops: CDR1 SNHLY, CDR2 FYNNEI. The CDR3, as DNA: TGTGCCACCCCCGGCGCGGGGGGGCCGGAGACCCAGTACTTC. It yields the protein CATPGAGGPETQYF.

CDR3 in amino acids: CASSAAGTGNKQYF. The CDR3 region has the DNA TGTGCCAGCAGCGCGGCCGGGACAGGTAATAAGCAGTACTTC. This sequence joins TRBV9 and TRBJ2-7; 8 bases align to TRBD1. This CDR3 spans 14 amino acids. CDR1 SGDLS and CDR2 YYNGEE come from the germline V gene. V gave up 3 bases and J gave up 8 bases; unmatched junction bases: 10.

This rearrangement joins TRBV7-3 to TRBJ1-4, with 8 bases lining up with TRBD1. Germline CDR1 SGHTA, CDR2 FQGTGA. The CDR3 sequence is 14 residues long. Unmatched junction bases numbered 1, after V lost 7 bases and J lost 0 bases. The DNA of the CDR3 is TGTGCCAGCAAGGGACAGGCAACTAATGAAAAACTGTTTTTT. This gives the protein CASKGQATNEKLFF. The full variable domain, in which reference TRBV7-3 and TRBJ1-4 provide the parts outside the CDR3, is GAGVSQTPSNKVTEKGKYVELRCDPISGHTALYWYRQSLGQGPEFLIYFQGTGAADDSGLPNDRFFAVRPEGSVSTLKIQRTERGDSAVYLCASKGQATNEKLFFGSGTQLSVL.

This clone came up many times. The chain carries TRBV9 and TRBJ1-2, with 9 bases that match TRBD1. Germline V gene lookup returns CDR1 SGDLS and CDR2 YYNGEE. Trimming at V came to 3 bases and at J to 4 bases, leaving 13 bases not matched to a gene. This CDR3 contains 17 residues. CDR3: CASSATGGRSEPYGYTF. The CDR3 DNA reads TGTGCCAGCAGCGCAACAGGGGGCAGAAGTGAACCCTATGGCTACACCTTC.

This chain joins TRBV12-3 or TRBV12-4 and TRBJ1-1; D gene ambiguous. The CDR3 extends over 11 amino acids. The V and J ends lost 3 bases and 7 bases respectively, with 6 bases between them. The CDR3: CASSFQFEAFF. The CDR3 DNA reads TGTGCCAGCAGTTTTCAGTTTGAAGCTTTCTTT.

The V and J genes are TRBV29-1 and TRBJ2-7; unclear D gene. V lost 5 bases, J lost 0 bases, and 5 bases lay in between. CDR1 is SQVTM and CDR2 is ANQGSEA in the germline V gene. This CDR3 spans 11 amino acids. Here the CDR3 reads CSVISSYEQYF. The DNA for the CDR3 is TGCAGCGTTATTAGCTCCTACGAGCAGTACTTC.

The chain recombines TRBV6-2 or TRBV6-3 with TRBJ2-1; D unresolved. This CDR3 is built from 18 residues. Germline-derived CDR1 and CDR2 are MNHEY and SVGEGT. Trimming shortened V by 0 bases and J by 0 bases, and 15 bases separated the two germline ends. The CDR3 coding sequence is TGTGCCAGCAGTTACTCGAGGCACGAATATAGCTCCTACAATGAGCAGTTCTTC. Translated, it gives CASSYSRHEYSSYNEQFF.

The chain joins TRBV19 to TRBJ1-2; 7 bases fit TRBD1. V lost 5 bases, J lost 4 bases, and 10 bases stayed unmatched. The germline V gene encodes CDR1 LNHDA and CDR2 SQIVND (reference sequence). The CDR3 totals 15 residues. Here the CDR3 reads CASSLRDSLTYGYTF. CDR3 nucleotides: TGTGCCAGTAGTCTCCGGGACAGTCTGACCTATGGCTACACCTTC.

The chain links TRBV11-2 to TRBJ1-5, with D uncertain. Germline assignment: CDR1 SGHAT and CDR2 FQNNGV. This CDR3 contains 15 residues. V was pared by 5 bases and J by 1 base, with 12 bases between. This CDR3 reads CASSPYLGSNQPQHF. CDR3 sequence (DNA): TGTGCCAGCAGCCCTTACCTCGGGAGCAATCAGCCCCAGCATTTT.

This chain joins TRBV5-4 and TRBJ1-4; tentative D call: TRBD1 (6 bases). This CDR3 has 13 amino acids. V dropped 4 bases and J dropped 4 bases, with 8 bases sitting between them. Looked up from germline, CDR1 is SGHNT and CDR2 is YYREEE (reference sequence). The CDR3 here is CASSRQVNEKLFF. In DNA, the CDR3 is TGTGCCAGCAGCCGACAGGTTAATGAAAAACTGTTTTTT.